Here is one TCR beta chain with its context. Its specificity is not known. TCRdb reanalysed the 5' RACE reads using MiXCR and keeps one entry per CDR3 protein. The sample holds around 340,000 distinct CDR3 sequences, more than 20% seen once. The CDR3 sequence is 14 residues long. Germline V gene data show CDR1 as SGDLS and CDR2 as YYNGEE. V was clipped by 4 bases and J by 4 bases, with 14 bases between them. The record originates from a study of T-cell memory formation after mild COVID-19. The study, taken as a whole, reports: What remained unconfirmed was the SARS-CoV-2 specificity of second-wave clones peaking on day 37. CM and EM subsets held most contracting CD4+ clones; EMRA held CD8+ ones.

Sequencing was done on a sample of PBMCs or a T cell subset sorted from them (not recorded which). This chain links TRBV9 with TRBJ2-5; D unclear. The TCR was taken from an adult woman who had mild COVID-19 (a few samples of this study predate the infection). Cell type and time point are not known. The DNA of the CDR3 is TGTGCCAGCAGCCTCACTGTTGGTGGAGAGACCCAGTACTTC. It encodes CASSLTVGGETQYF.